A selection of T cell receptor beta chains follows, all from one sample in a study of shared clonotypes between healthy human individuals. Produced via immunoSEQ multiplex PCR; TCRdb's table is partial and in-frame only. Altogether approximately 480,000 clones are present, 60% to 80% being singletons, with the ten largest covering approximately 13%. The sequenced material came from PBMCs. These receptor sequences come from a middle-aged woman in good health. Some clones in this sample may be carry-over from other donors' samples. Both conserved end residues are trimmed from each CDR3. The D gene is left open where the match is weak.

>TRBD1|TRBV7-2
ASSLDGDRARGYT
>TRBD2|TRBV9
ASSPGLGRVNEQF
>.|TRBV30
AWSRRGYGYT
>TRBD1|TRBV15
ATSQDRGREQY
>.|TRBV2
ASSEDRVSAETQY
>TRBD2|TRBV15
ATSRAEGTSRYNEQF
>TRBD2|TRBV7-9
ASRGTSGNNEQF
>.|TRBV15
ATSRERGTGNEKLF
>.|TRBV29-1
SVPGTFNYGYT
>.|TRBV2
ASSVTTQPQH
>.|TRBV7-6
ASSLDLYQETQY
>.|TRBV19
ASNFQGNQPQH
>TRBD1|TRBV11-3
ASSLDGQGADEQY